This TCR beta chain was documented in a study of cytomegalovirus exposure and HLA in healthy donors. Notes on the study in general: The investigators catalogued 150 to 200 TCR beta chains as cytomegalovirus-associated. In a later analysis, an Asian-associated ancestry cluster reportedly showed fewer N-insertions than the approximately 700-donor mean. Later analysis showed most CMV-associated TCR beta chains appearing HLA-restricted. TCR beta V- and J-gene trimming was later associated with a missense DCLRE1C variant.

The PCR employed 60 Vbeta primers together with 13 Jbeta primers. The data were produced by immunoSEQ multiplex PCR, yet TCRdb's version contains in-frame clones alone and is incomplete. The sample carries more than 85,000 clones, 75% to 85% recorded once. Turning to this clone: The antigen is unknown.

CDR1 LGHNA and CDR2 YSLEER come from the germline V gene. CDR3 size: 13 residues. V lost 0 bases, J lost 4 bases, and 7 bases lay in between. This TCR derives from a man under 40 in good health and CMV-seronegative. Sequences were obtained from PBMCs. The chain combines TRBV4-3 with TRBJ2-7; D call uncertain. The CDR3, as DNA: TGCGCCAGCAGCCAAGATGTGGCTTACGAGCAGTACTTC. It codes for CASSQDVAYEQYF.